These T cell receptor beta chains were read from a single sample in a study of T cell responses to AZD1222 COVID-19 vaccine. Repertoires were generated with immunoSEQ multiplex PCR, while TCRdb's copy carries only in-frame clones and drops some. The sample consists of around 160,000 clones, approximately 94% of them appearing once. Specimen: peripheral blood, collected 28 days after the second AZD1222 dose. The receptors stem from an adult who received the AZD1222 COVID-19 vaccine. The CDR3 runs from the conserved cysteine through the conserved F or W. D genes are given only for firm matches. Clone size, where shown, is once, few, many, or a class for clones that have expanded.

TRBV6-2/TRBV6-3,TRBD1,TRBJ1-5,-,TGTGCCAGCAGTCCCGGACAGGGGTACAATCAGCCCCAGCATTTT,CASSPGQGYNQPQHF
TRBV13,TRBD2,TRBJ2-1,-,TGTGCCAGCAGCTTCCCGGGGACTAGCGGAAGCTACAATGAGCAGTTCTTC,CASSFPGTSGSYNEQFF
TRBV19,-,TRBJ2-7,-,TGTGCCAGTAGTAAGACTGCAGGAGGGGCTTCCTACGAGCAGTACTTC,CASSKTAGGASYEQYF
TRBV15,TRBD1,TRBJ1-6,-,TGTGCCACCAGCAGAGGTGGGACAGCGAATTCACCCCTCCACTTT,CATSRGGTANSPLHF
TRBV10-2,TRBD1,TRBJ1-4,-,TGCGCCAGCAGTGTGAGGACAGGGGCAAGTGAAAAACTGTTTTTT,CASSVRTGASEKLFF
TRBV10-3,TRBD2,TRBJ2-5,-,TGTGCCATCAGTGAGTCCACACTAGCGGGAGGGGGTTTGCGAGAGACCCAGTACTTC,CAISESTLAGGGLRETQYF
TRBV3-1/TRBV3-2,-,TRBJ1-2,-,TGTGCCAGCAGCCCCCGAGTTGGGCACTACACCTTC,CASSPRVGHYTF
TRBV5-6,TRBD2,TRBJ2-1,-,TGTGCCAGCAGCTTGTCCCTAGCGGGAGGGAAGTTCTTC,CASSLSLAGGKFF
TRBV7-9,TRBD2,TRBJ2-1,few,TGTGCCAGCAGCTTAGTGCTAGCGGGAGGGAACAATGAGCAGTTCTTC,CASSLVLAGGNNEQFF
TRBV7-2,-,TRBJ1-1,-,TGTGCCAGCAGCTTAGAATTTAACACTGAAGCTTTCTTT,CASSLEFNTEAFF
TRBV20-1,-,TRBJ1-4,-,TGCAGTGCTAGTAGGGACCCTGCAACTAATGAAAAACTGTTTTTT,CSASRDPATNEKLFF
TRBV6-5,TRBD1,TRBJ2-1,-,TGTGCCAGCAGTTCCCCTTCGGACAGGTTAAACAATGAGCAGTTCTTC,CASSSPSDRLNNEQFF
TRBV7-9,TRBD1,TRBJ2-2,few,TGTGCCAGCAGCAATAGGACAGGGGGGAAGAAGCGCGGCGGGGAGCTGTTTTTT,CASSNRTGGKKRGGELFF